The TCR beta chain described here comes from a study of a mutant IDH1 vaccine in newly diagnosed glioma. Regarding the study as a whole: The authors found pseudoprogression apparently unrelated to changes in top peripheral T cell clonotypes.

The CDR3 extends over 15 amino acids. The germline gives CDR1 ENHRY, CDR2 SYGVKD. Trimming removed 5 bases from V and 7 bases from J; junction bases left unmatched: 10. This clone was found a few times. What it binds is unknown. Time point: week 35, safety follow-up. Vaccination used 300 ug of mutant IDH1 20-mer peptide per dose, with topical imiquimod. Patients received eight vaccinations in weeks 1, 3, 5, 7, 11, 15, 19, 23. Assay used: immunoSEQ multiplex PCR; TCRdb lists only in-frame clones, some missing. The data show around 69,000 clones, with around nine tenths seen just once and 1.5% to 2.5% held by the top ten.

The clonotype originates from a man aged 25-40 years with glioma. The chain couples TRBV10-3 to TRBJ2-2; TRBD2 matches 7 bases. Sequenced here: PBMCs, sampled from a glioma patient whose treatment included an IDH1 peptide vaccine. CDR3: CAISPSLGGSGELFF. In DNA form, the CDR3 reads TGTGCCATCAGTCCTAGCTTGGGAGGGAGCGGGGAGCTGTTTTTT.